This T cell receptor beta chain stems from a study of cytomegalovirus exposure and HLA in healthy donors. The V gene lost 6 bases and the J gene lost 4 bases, with 16 bases spanning the gap. Germline CDR1 MNHEY, CDR2 SVGAGI. The CDR3 is 15 residues long. Comments on this clone: No antigen is known for it.

Findings of the study overall: In a later analysis, donors in an Asian-associated ancestry cluster reportedly had fewer N-insertions in productive TCRs than the cohort mean.

The primer mix had 60 Vbeta and 13 Jbeta primers. Clones were sequenced by immunoSEQ multiplex PCR, and TCRdb holds only the in-frame ones, with some missing. The top ten clones hold roughly 1.5% of a sample with some 180,000 clones, 80% to 85% of them seen once. This rearrangement joins TRBV6-5 to TRBJ1-5, with D unresolved. The sequencing sample was made of PBMCs. The source of this sequence is a woman aged 18-29 years in good health and CMV-seronegative. CDR3 loop: CASRRSAAPNQPQHF. Written as DNA, the CDR3 is TGTGCCAGCAGGCGGTCGGCAGCCCCAAATCAGCCCCAGCATTTT.